The T cell receptor beta chain described here comes from a study of T cells in localized non-small cell lung cancer. Profiling relied on immunoSEQ multiplex PCR, and the TCRdb table lists in-frame clones only, not all of them. The sample consists of 50,000 to 60,000 clones, more than 75% of them appearing once. The V end lost 5 bases, the J end lost 4 bases, and 3 bases lay between the germline ends. CDR1 and CDR2 from the germline V gene are SNHLY and FYNNEI. The CDR3 is 11 residues long. Note on this clone: Its matching antigen is unknown.

Study observations and caveats: Uninvolved adjacent lung showed the highest T cell clonality, exceeding tumor.

The sample consisted of PBMCs, taken before any cancer treatment. The chain uses TRBV2 and TRBJ2-1, with D uncertain. The sequence came from a female donor with stage II lung adenocarcinoma. Written as DNA, the CDR3 is TGTGCCAGCAGTCCTTACAATGAGCAGTTCTTC. Translated: CASSPYNEQFF.